This TCR beta chain is drawn from a study of control samples from healthy donors and cancer patients. CDR1 SGHVS and CDR2 FQNEAQ come from the germline V gene. V shed 5 bases and J shed 6 bases, with 19 bases lying between them. This CDR3 has 15 residues. Libraries were prepared by immunoSEQ multiplex PCR; TCRdb keeps only in-frame clonotypes and omits some of them. The data contain about 120,000 clones, around 90% of them seen just once; the ten biggest clones take up under 40%. This clone was detected a few times. This clonotype was obtained from a man in his fifties or sixties in good health. This chain links TRBV7-8 with TRBJ1-2; D is undetermined. Sequenced material: blood. CDR3: CASSPLGDLADGYTF. CDR3 bases: TGTGCCAGCAGCCCACTTGGAGATCTCGCGGATGGCTACACCTTC.